This T cell receptor beta chain was profiled in a study of cytomegalovirus exposure and HLA in healthy donors. Study-wide background: The approximately 130 validation repertoires were reported in a later analysis to have been generated on the same platform as the roughly 670 first-cohort repertoires. Study findings and constraints: Rarity marked most TCR sequences, yet some public TCRs occurred in many donors. In vitro testing confirmed three CMV-associated chains as specific for CMV antigens.

The CDR3 runs to 16 residues. J lost 2 bases, V lost 1 base, and 10 bases had no gene match. Looked up from germline, CDR1 is GTSNPN and CDR2 is SVGIG (reference sequence). Regarding this clone: Its matching antigen is unknown.

Measured with immunoSEQ multiplex PCR; TCRdb has only the in-frame clones, and not every one. The sample carries roughly 330,000 clones, 75% to 90% recorded once. This clonotype originated in a woman in her 30s in good health and CMV-seropositive. Sequencing used PBMCs. J is TRBJ2-7 and V is TRBV30; 8 bases align to TRBD2. Here the CDR3 DNA reads TGTGCCTGGAGTGCCCCGGGTAGCGGGATACCCTACGAGCAGTACTTC. Translated: CAWSAPGSGIPYEQYF.